This TCR beta chain was captured by sequencing in a study of beta chain features in type 1 diabetes. As for the study in general: Age, gender and cell yields were alike across patients and healthy donors.

Study results and limitations: Shortening of TCRB CDR3s, moderate but significant, appeared in all four CD4+ subsets of Type 1 diabetes patients.

Reverse transcription of all isolated RNA meant that expressed TCRB transcripts were sequenced. Samples of naive, central memory and regulatory T cells yielded a mean of about 3.5 million reads. Profiled with immunoSEQ multiplex PCR; TCRdb holds only in-frame clones, not every one. In the table there are 160,000 or so clones, roughly 9% of which are singletons. A note on this clone: The antigen is undetermined.

This CDR3 region has 14 residues. Germline loops: CDR1 MGHRA, CDR2 YSYEKL. V dropped 4 bases and J dropped 6 bases, with 16 bases sitting between them. This clonotype originated in a woman in her twenties or thirties with type 1 diabetes. The rearrangement joins TRBV4-1 to TRBJ2-7; D is undetermined. Sequenced material: central memory CD4+ T cells from blood. The CDR3 is CASSPIVPTIEQYF. The CDR3, as DNA: TGCGCCAGCAGCCCAATAGTCCCTACTATCGAGCAGTACTTC.